The 27 T cell receptor beta chains below all came from one sample that was sequenced in a study of blood T cell dynamics during melanoma immunotherapy. The data were produced by immunoSEQ multiplex PCR, yet TCRdb's version contains in-frame clones alone and is incomplete. The sample lists about 12,000 clones, approximately 90% occurring once. Time point reported: week 3, after first cycle of checkpoint inhibitor. Sequenced material: effector memory CD8+ T cells from blood, taken from a patient treated with checkpoint blockade. These receptors were taken from a human donor with melanoma.

This clone was seen only once. The chain couples TRBV10-2 to TRBJ2-5; 8 bases map to TRBD2. This CDR3 is 16 amino acids long. Germline V gene data show CDR1 as WSHSY and CDR2 as SAAADI. V lost 0 bases, J lost 4 bases, and 7 bases stayed unmatched. The CDR3 loop is CASSESAGAARETQYF. CDR3 sequence (DNA): TGCGCCAGCAGTGAGTCAGCGGGAGCGGCGAGAGAGACCCAGTACTTC.

This rearrangement joins TRBV21-1 to TRBJ2-5; TRBD1, the D gene given by the table, was not confirmed from the DNA. The J call is in doubt because the DNA end fits TRBJ2-7 better. TRBV21-1 is classified as a pseudogene. The CDR3 loop spans 14 amino acids. The CDR3 bases are TGTGCCAGCTTCCAGGACAGGGCCTCCTACGAGCAGTACTTC. Encoded protein: CASFQDRASYEQYF.

This clone occurred once. The chain uses TRBV19 and TRBJ2-7, with D perhaps matching TRBD2 (5 bases). V lost 4 bases and J 0 bases, leaving 7 bases between the germline ends. The length of the CDR3 is 13 residues. CDR1 and CDR2 from the germline V gene are LNHDA and SQIVND (reference sequence). Here the CDR3 reads CASSTGSSYEQYF. DNA of the CDR3: TGTGCCAGTAGTACGGGGTCCTCCTACGAGCAGTACTTC. Combining the CDR3 with reference TRBV19 and TRBJ2-7 gives the whole variable domain DGGITQSPKYLFRKEGQNVTLSCEQNLNHDAMYWYRQDPGQGLRLIYYSQIVNDFQKGDIAEGYSVSREKKESFPLTVTSAQKNPTAFYLCASSTGSSYEQYFGPGTRLTVT.

This chain's CDR3 is CASSQPPRLADSSYNEQFF. CDR3 sequence (DNA): TGCGCCAGCAGCCAACCCCCAAGGCTAGCGGATAGCTCCTACAATGAGCAGTTCTTC. J is TRBJ2-1 and V is TRBV4-1; 7 positions match TRBD2. V was pared by 2 bases and J by 0 bases, with 13 bases of the junction left unmatched. From germline, CDR1 is MGHRA and CDR2 YSYEKL. This CDR3 is 19 amino acids long.

This clone occurred once. The gene calls are TRBV30 and TRBJ2-3, with 7 positions matching TRBD2. This CDR3 spans 15 amino acids. Germline trimming cut 2 bases from V and 7 bases from J; bases unmatched to any gene: 12. Germline loops: CDR1 GTSNPN, CDR2 SVGIG (reference sequence). CDR3 bases: TGTGCCTGGAGTAGCGCCGACGACGGGGGGAATACGCAGTATTTT. It encodes CAWSSADDGGNTQYF.

This chain uses TRBV11-2 with TRBJ2-7, with unresolved D. CDR1 and CDR2 (germline): SGHAT, FQNNGV. Trimming removed 4 bases at V and 2 bases at J, with 9 bases between. This CDR3 region has 13 residues. The DNA for the CDR3 is TGTGCCAGCAGCTCAGGCCCCACCTACGAGCAGTACTTC. Residues: CASSSGPTYEQYF.

The V gene is TRBV6-4, the J gene TRBJ1-2; D not certain. CDR3 size: 10 residues. The V end was cut by 6 bases, the J end by 6 bases, with 5 bases between. Per the germline V gene, CDR1 is MRHNA and CDR2 is SNTAGT. This chain's CDR3 is CASRGHGYTF. The CDR3 region has the DNA TGTGCCAGCAGAGGGCATGGCTACACCTTC.

V is TRBV2 and J is TRBJ1-1; D possibly corresponds to TRBD1 (5 bases). Germline CDR1 is SNHLY and CDR2 is FYNNEI. Trimming pared 8 bases from V and 4 bases from J, leaving 20 bases between. This CDR3 contains 15 residues. The CDR3 coding sequence is TGTGCCAGCTCCGGGGGGGATAAGGGTTTCACTGAAGCTTTCTTT. Amino acid sequence: CASSGGDKGFTEAFF.

The V gene is TRBV7-8, the J gene TRBJ2-7, with 12 bases that match TRBD2. With 4 bases clipped from V and 7 bases from J, the junction kept 8 bases outside the gene matches. The germline gives CDR1 SGHVS, CDR2 FQNEAQ. The CDR3 has 15 residues. CDR3 amino acids: CASSSGLAGPGEQYF. In DNA, the CDR3 is TGTGCCAGCAGCTCGGGACTAGCGGGCCCTGGGGAGCAGTACTTC.

The chain links TRBV6-5 to TRBJ1-2, with a tentative D call TRBD1 (6 bases). V was pared by 6 bases and J by 7 bases, with 18 bases between. CDR3 length equals 14 residues. The V gene's germline CDR1 is MNHEY and CDR2 SVGAGI. CDR3 amino acids: CASRVTGATAGYTF. The DNA for the CDR3 is TGTGCCAGCAGGGTGACAGGAGCTACCGCTGGCTACACCTTC.

V usage is TRBV9 and J usage is TRBJ1-3; D is possibly TRBD1 (6 bases). The V gene's germline CDR1 is SGDLS and CDR2 YYNGEE. The CDR3 consists of 17 residues. V shed 3 bases and J shed 0 bases, with 16 bases lying between them. In nucleotides, the CDR3 is TGTGCCAGCAGCGCGGCTACAGGGTCCTCCTCTGGAAACACCATATATTTT. Protein sequence: CASSAATGSSSGNTIYF.

The V gene is TRBV19, the J gene TRBJ2-5; 9 bases are shared with TRBD1. The J call may be mistaken, given a closer DNA end match to TRBJ2-7. This CDR3 is 14 amino acids long. Germline-derived CDR1 and CDR2 are LNHDA and SQIVND (reference sequence). The CDR3 loop is CASSIGTGLVEQYF. CDR3 DNA: TGTGCCAGTAGTATTGGGACAGGGTTGGTCGAGCAGTACTTC.

The chain uses TRBV2 and TRBJ2-5; 8 nucleotides match TRBD1. There are 15 residues in the CDR3. Trimming removed 1 base from V and 1 base from J; junction bases left unmatched: 2. From germline, CDR1 is SNHLY and CDR2 FYNNEI. Here the CDR3 reads CASSEGTGTQETQYF. The CDR3 coding sequence is TGTGCCAGCAGTGAAGGGACAGGGACCCAAGAGACCCAGTACTTC.

The gene calls are TRBV5-6 and TRBJ2-1; the match to TRBD1 covers 11 bases. CDR3 size: 15 residues. Trimming cost V 7 bases and J 1 base; bases outside gene matches: 4. Germline V gives CDR1 SGHDT, CDR2 YYEEEE. The CDR3 DNA follows: TGTGCCAGCGCCGGACAGGGGGCATCCTACAATGAGCAGTTCTTC. Encoded protein: CASAGQGASYNEQFF.

This chain's CDR3 is CSVETGGEQETQYF. The CDR3 DNA follows: TGCAGCGTTGAAACAGGAGGGGAACAAGAGACCCAGTACTTC. The V gene is TRBV29-1, the J gene TRBJ2-5; TRBD2 might be the D (6 bases). Germline lookup yields CDR1 SQVTM and CDR2 ANQGSEA. CDR3 length equals 14 residues. V lost 2 bases and J lost 2, with 12 bases in between.

The V and J genes are TRBV28 and TRBJ2-1; 10 bases match TRBD2. There are 18 residues in the CDR3. The J segment lost 7 bases and the V segment lost 2 bases, leaving 14 bases of the junction unmatched. The germline CDR1 and CDR2 sequences are MDHEN and SYDVKM. CDR3 in amino acids: CASSLLAALAGVGNEQFF. In DNA, the CDR3 is TGTGCCAGCAGTTTACTGGCGGCCCTAGCGGGAGTGGGGAATGAGCAGTTCTTC.

The chain links TRBV27 to TRBJ1-1; a weak D match, TRBD1 (5 bases). Germline CDR1 is MNHEY and CDR2 is SMNVEV (reference sequence). The CDR3 sequence is 12 residues long. The germline V and J ends were trimmed by 5 bases and 6 bases, with 10 bases remaining between them. In nucleotides, the CDR3 is TGTGCCAGCAGTCTCGCGGGGGCTGAAGCTTTCTTT. It specifies CASSLAGAEAFF.

CDR3 residues: CASSTTGPSYNEQFF. CDR3 DNA: TGTGCCAGTAGCACAACTGGTCCCTCCTACAATGAGCAGTTCTTC. The chain carries TRBV19 and TRBJ2-1; no reliable D call. The ends were cut back, 6 bases at V and 0 bases at J, with 12 bases in the middle. This CDR3 contains 15 residues. The germline V gene encodes CDR1 LNHDA and CDR2 SQIVND (reference sequence).

The chain's CDR3 is CASSQSGGLVEQFF. The CDR3 DNA reads TGTGCCAGCAGCCAATCGGGGGGACTAGTTGAGCAGTTCTTC. V gene TRBV16 combines with J gene TRBJ2-1, with 8 bases lining up with TRBD2. The V gene end was trimmed by 0 bases and the J gene end by 9 bases; junction bases not matched to a gene: 4. Germline V gene data show CDR1 as KGHSY and CDR2 as FQNENV. The CDR3 length is 14 residues.

This clone was seen only a few times. Germline and junction disagree at one end, which may indicate a read error. The chain is built from TRBV7-9 and TRBJ2-7; no clear D gene. Germline CDR1 and CDR2: SEHNR and FQNEAQ (reference sequence). CDR3 size: 12 residues. The CDR3, as DNA: TGTGCCAGCAGCTTAGCGATGACGGGTTTCCACTTC. This encodes CASSLAMTGFHF.

The rearrangement uses TRBV19 and TRBJ2-7; no reliable D call. Deletions cut 1 base from V and 6 bases from J, with 13 bases between. The CDR3 extends over 14 amino acids. Germline values: CDR1 LNHDA, CDR2 SQIVND (reference sequence). CDR3 residues: CASSIAPGAPEQYF. The CDR3 nucleotides read TGTGCCAGTAGTATAGCCCCGGGCGCACCCGAGCAGTACTTC. Complete variable domain (other parts from reference TRBV19 and TRBJ2-7): DGGITQSPKYLFRKEGQNVTLSCEQNLNHDAMYWYRQDPGQGLRLIYYSQIVNDFQKGDIAEGYSVSREKKESFPLTVTSAQKNPTAFYLCASSIAPGAPEQYFGPGTRLTVT.

The chain joins TRBV19 to TRBJ2-7; D gene unclear. V lost 3 bases, J lost 2 bases, and 11 bases lay in between. The CDR3 totals 14 residues. The V gene's germline CDR1 is LNHDA and CDR2 SQIVND (reference sequence). In nucleotides, the CDR3 is TGTGCCAGTAGTATTTCGGTCACAGCCTACGAGCAGTACTTC. The encoded protein is CASSISVTAYEQYF. Complete variable domain (other parts from reference TRBV19 and TRBJ2-7): DGGITQSPKYLFRKEGQNVTLSCEQNLNHDAMYWYRQDPGQGLRLIYYSQIVNDFQKGDIAEGYSVSREKKESFPLTVTSAQKNPTAFYLCASSISVTAYEQYFGPGTRLTVT.

The chain combines TRBV27 with TRBJ1-1, with D perhaps TRBD1 (6 bases). The CDR3 has 13 amino acids. Germline V lookup: CDR1 MNHEY, CDR2 SMNVEV (reference sequence). The V end lost 0 bases, the J end lost 6 bases, and 8 bases lay between the germline ends. CDR3 loop: CASSLSGAAEAFF. The CDR3 coding sequence is TGTGCCAGCAGTTTATCGGGGGCGGCTGAAGCTTTCTTT.

The chain combines TRBV2 with TRBJ1-3, with 7 bases aligning to TRBD1. The V segment lost 6 bases and the J segment 4 bases; nucleotides outside the gene matches: 6. Germline V gene sequence: CDR1 SNHLY, CDR2 FYNNEI. The CDR3 is 14 residues long. The CDR3 spells CASRAGTEGNTIYF. The CDR3 DNA is TGTGCCAGCAGGGCAGGGACAGAAGGAAACACCATATATTTT.

The chain couples TRBV5-6 to TRBJ1-2; no clear D. The CDR3 runs 14 residues. Trimming shortened V by 0 bases and J by 4 bases, and 10 bases separated the two germline ends. CDR1 is SGHDT, CDR2 YYEEEE, per germline. CDR3 DNA: TGTGCCAGCAGCTTGGATCAGGACCTCTATGGCTACACCTTC. Encoded protein: CASSLDQDLYGYTF.

V and J are TRBV4-1 and TRBJ1-5; no clear D. The CDR3 extends over 16 amino acids. Germline values: CDR1 MGHRA, CDR2 YSYEKL. V gave up 5 bases and J gave up 0 bases, with 14 bases separating them. In DNA, the CDR3 is TGCGCCAGCAGCTCTACCCCCCCTTCTAGCAATCAGCCCCAGCATTTT. Protein: CASSSTPPSSNQPQHF.

V and J are TRBV19 and TRBJ2-1; D remains ambiguous. The CDR3 consists of 12 residues. Trimming removed 5 bases at V and 2 bases at J, with 4 bases between. Germline V gene data show CDR1 as LNHDA and CDR2 as SQIVND (reference sequence). CDR3 DNA sequence: TGTGCCAGTAGTCATCCCTACAATGAGCAGTTCTTC. It yields the protein CASSHPYNEQFF.